This TCR beta chain comes out of a study of blood T cell repertoires in COVID-19 (dated by TCRdb to between 2020 and 2021). General notes on the study: Collaborator samples came from the United States, Italy and Spain and covered acute and convalescent phases of COVID-19. The material from the prospective study consisted of cDNA or gDNA derived from T cells, B-cell-depleted T cells, or PBMCs. Subjects who had been exposed to COVID-19, were actively infected with it, or had recovered from it provided the deeply sampled blood TCRbeta repertoires that made up the dataset. The repertoires were made available in a free public database intended to serve as a resource for research on the immune response to SARS-CoV-2. Samples came from the ongoing ImmuneRACE study (first 160 participants) plus 1,254 subjects from 6 global collaborators. The sample metadata nearly always contained a de-identified subject ID, COVID-19 status, age in years and sex. Where available, HLA class I and class II types were obtained from metadata supplied by the sample provider rather than from assay-based typing. The investigation overall reported the following: Clinical and demographic metadata were provided uncurated, with the amount varying by source and participant.

The trim is 4 bases for V and 0 bases for J, with a gap of 11 bases between the germline ends. From the cysteine up to the phenylalanine, the CDR3 has a length of 15 residues. The retained sequence is limited to the CDR3, 45 bases, with the frame set at the first base. Looking up the germline V gene yields CDR1 SGHDT and CDR2 YYEEEE. With regard to this clone: Its antigen remains unidentified. Within one base of it there is no much larger clone, and no base qualities were kept.

The immunoSEQ Assay, a bias-controlled multiplex PCR, was used to amplify TCRbeta CDR3 regions from genomic DNA. The study's processing was this. The number of nucleated cells in each sample was estimated from the amplification of reference gene primers within the assay. To quantify the absolute abundance of each unique TCRbeta CDR3 rearrangement, sequence reads were collapsed and filtered. For each sample, productive Simpson clonality was calculated as the square root of Simpson's diversity index over productive rearrangements. TCRdb limited this immuneACCESS table to in-frame rearrangements with V and J called. A share of clones is missing; checked studies link under half to unresolved V genes, and the rest is unexplained. V and J calls and clone size are as listed in that table; D and trimming were resolved from the DNA. The sample has about 300,000 clones on record, about 85% of them singletons. The ten largest account for approximately 5.3% of the sample.

Participants in the prospective study were aged roughly 18 to 89 years, lived in about two dozen United States geographic areas, and enrolled through a virtual design. In the prospective study, participants were assigned to cohorts based on the clinical history participants reported in a screening survey and a study questionnaire. Recovered participants in ImmuneRACE Cohort 3 were defined by two consecutive negative NP/OP PCR tests, clearance by a healthcare professional, or resolution of symptoms. Each participant in the prospective study had whole blood, serum and a nasopharyngeal or oropharyngeal swab collected by mobile phlebotomists. Over a roughly 2-month period, participants in the prospective study had the option of providing additional blood draws and questionnaires. Prospective study blood samples were shipped either frozen or at room temperature before DNA extraction.

The sample was PBMCs or T cells enriched from blood (not recorded which). The sequence was obtained from a woman younger than 45 who had recovered from COVID-19. The sequence is built from TRBV5-6 and TRBJ2-1; the D region possibly corresponds to TRBD2 (7 bases align). The CDR3 region: CASSRGASSYNEQFF. The sequenced DNA is TGTGCCAGCAGCCGGGGGGCCAGCTCCTACAATGAGCAGTTCTTC.